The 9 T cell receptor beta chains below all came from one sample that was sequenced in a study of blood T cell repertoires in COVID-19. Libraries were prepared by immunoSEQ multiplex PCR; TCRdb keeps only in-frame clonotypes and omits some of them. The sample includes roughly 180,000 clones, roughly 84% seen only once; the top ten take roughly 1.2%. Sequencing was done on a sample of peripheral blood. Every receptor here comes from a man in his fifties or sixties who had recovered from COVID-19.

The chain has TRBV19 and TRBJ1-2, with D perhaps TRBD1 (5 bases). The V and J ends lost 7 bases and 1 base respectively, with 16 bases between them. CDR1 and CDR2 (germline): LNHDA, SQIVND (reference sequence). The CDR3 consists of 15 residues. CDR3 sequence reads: CASTNPGLLNYGYTF. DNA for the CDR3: TGTGCCAGTACGAACCCGGGACTCCTTAACTATGGCTACACCTTC.

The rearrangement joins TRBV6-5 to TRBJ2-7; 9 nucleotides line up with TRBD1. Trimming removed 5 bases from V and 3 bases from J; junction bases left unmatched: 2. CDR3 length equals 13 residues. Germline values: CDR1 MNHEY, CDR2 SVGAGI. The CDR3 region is CASSKTGGYEQYF. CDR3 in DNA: TGTGCCAGCAGTAAGACAGGGGGCTACGAGCAGTACTTC.

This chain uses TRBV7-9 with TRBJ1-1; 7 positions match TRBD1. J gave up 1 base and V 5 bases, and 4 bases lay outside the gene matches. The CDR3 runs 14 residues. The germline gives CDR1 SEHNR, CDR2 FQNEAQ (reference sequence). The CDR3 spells CASSPWDRNTEAFF. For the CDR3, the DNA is TGTGCCAGCAGCCCGTGGGACAGGAACACTGAAGCTTTCTTT.

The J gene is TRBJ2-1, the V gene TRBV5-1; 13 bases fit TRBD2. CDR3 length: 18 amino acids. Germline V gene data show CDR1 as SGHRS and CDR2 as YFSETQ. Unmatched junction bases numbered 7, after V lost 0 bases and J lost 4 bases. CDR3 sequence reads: CASSLEEGLAGTYNEQFF. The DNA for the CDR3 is TGCGCCAGCAGCTTGGAGGAGGGACTAGCGGGGACATACAATGAGCAGTTCTTC.

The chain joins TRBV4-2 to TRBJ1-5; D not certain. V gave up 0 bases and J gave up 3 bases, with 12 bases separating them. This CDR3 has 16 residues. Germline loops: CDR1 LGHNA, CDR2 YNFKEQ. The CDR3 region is CASSQETGEVNQPQHF. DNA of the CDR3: TGTGCCAGCAGCCAAGAGACCGGGGAGGTCAATCAGCCCCAGCATTTT.

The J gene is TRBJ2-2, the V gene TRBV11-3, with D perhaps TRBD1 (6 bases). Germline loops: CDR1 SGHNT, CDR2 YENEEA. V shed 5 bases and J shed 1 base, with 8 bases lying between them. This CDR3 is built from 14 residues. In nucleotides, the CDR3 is TGTGCCAGCAGCCCGGGACAGAACACCGGGGAGCTGTTTTTT. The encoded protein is CASSPGQNTGELFF.

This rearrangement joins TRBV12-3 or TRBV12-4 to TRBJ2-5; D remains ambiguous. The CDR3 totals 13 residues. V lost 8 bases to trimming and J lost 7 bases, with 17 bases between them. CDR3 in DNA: TGTGCCAGCGCCTACCCCGGAGTGGGGACCCAGTACTTC. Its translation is CASAYPGVGTQYF.

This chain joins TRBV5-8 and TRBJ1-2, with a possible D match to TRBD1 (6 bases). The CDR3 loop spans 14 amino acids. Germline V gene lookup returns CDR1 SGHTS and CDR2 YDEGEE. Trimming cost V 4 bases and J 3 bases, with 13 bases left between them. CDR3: CASSRRTDDYGYTF. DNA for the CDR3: TGTGCCAGCAGCCGCCGGACAGATGACTATGGCTACACCTTC. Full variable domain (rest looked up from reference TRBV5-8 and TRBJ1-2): EAGVTQSPTHLIKTRGQQATLRCSPISGHTSVYWYQQALGLGLQFLLWYDEGEERNRGNFPPRFSGRQFPNYSSELNVNALELEDSALYLCASSRRTDDYGYTFGSGTRLTVV.

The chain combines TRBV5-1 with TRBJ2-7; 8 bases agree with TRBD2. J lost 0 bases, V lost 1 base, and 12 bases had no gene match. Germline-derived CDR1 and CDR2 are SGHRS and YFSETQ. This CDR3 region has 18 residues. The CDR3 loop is CASSLQMRGAGDSYEQYF. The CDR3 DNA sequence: TGCGCCAGCAGCTTGCAGATGAGGGGAGCGGGGGACTCCTACGAGCAGTACTTC.